What follows are 9 T cell receptor beta chains derived from one specimen sequenced in a study of shared clonotypes between healthy human individuals (dated by TCRdb to 2019 to 2021). The method behind the library was the immunoSEQ multiplex PCR assay. The table was pulled from immuneACCESS by TCRdb, which kept in-frame rearrangements only. Such tables lose some clones; where checked, under half of the loss comes from unresolved V genes, and the rest has no known cause. Here the sample has 1.5 million to 2.5 million clones; less than 95% occur a single time. The ten largest clonotypes hold 1.2% of the sample. CD8 naive samples were CD45RO-negative cells positively selected for CCR7, giving a CD45RA+CCR7+ population that excluded TemRA cells. The sample consisted of naive CD8+ T cells sorted from blood. The cell subset or site label, read with the paper, signifies: CD45RA+CCR7+. The origin of the receptors is a man between 18 and 29 years old in good health.

The CDR3 region is CASRPFPGLDSDEQFF. The CDR3 DNA sequence: TGCGCCAGCAGGCCGTTTCCGGGACTAGATAGCGATGAGCAGTTCTTC. This sequence joins TRBV4-1 and TRBJ2-1; 8 bases are shared with TRBD2. The CDR3 consists of 16 residues. Germline assignment: CDR1 MGHRA and CDR2 YSYEKL. Unmatched junction bases numbered 15, after V lost 6 bases and J lost 8 bases.

V and J are TRBV7-6 and TRBJ2-5; 7 nucleotides align to TRBD2. The CDR3 is 13 amino acids. V was clipped by 5 bases and J by 5 bases; unmatched bases: 5. The germline gives CDR1 SGHVS, CDR2 FNYEAQ. The CDR3 is CASSPWGGETQYF. The CDR3 DNA sequence: TGTGCCAGCAGCCCTTGGGGGGGTGAGACCCAGTACTTC.

The rearrangement uses TRBV6-1 and TRBJ2-5; TRBD2 matches at 8 bases. V gave up 2 bases and J gave up 0 bases; unmatched junction bases: 8. CDR1 is MNHNS, CDR2 SASEGT, per germline. CDR3 length equals 17 residues. The chain's CDR3 is CASSEWVAGGDQETQYF. CDR3 bases: TGTGCCAGCAGTGAATGGGTAGCCGGGGGGGACCAAGAGACCCAGTACTTC.

The J gene is TRBJ1-6, the V gene TRBV7-6; TRBD1 is a possible D gene (6 bases). V was clipped by 4 bases and J by 10 bases, with 11 bases between them. Germline lookup yields CDR1 SGHVS and CDR2 FNYEAQ. CDR3 length: 13 amino acids. The chain's CDR3 is CASSSTGQSPLHF. CDR3 DNA sequence: TGTGCCAGCAGCTCTACAGGGCAATCACCCCTCCACTTT.

As for this clone: Within the sample, other DNA sequences also encode this same CDR3. The chain combines TRBV5-6 with TRBJ2-1; D possibly corresponds to TRBD1 (5 bases). The germline gives CDR1 SGHDT, CDR2 YYEEEE. V lost 4 bases, J lost 8 bases, and 10 bases lay in between. The CDR3 length is 12 residues. CDR3 protein: CASSLSRDEQFF. DNA of the CDR3: TGTGCCAGCAGCCTGTCCAGGGATGAGCAGTTCTTC.

CDR3 region: CASGQGAGYEQFF. Written as DNA, the CDR3 is TGTGCCAGTGGACAGGGGGCCGGCTATGAGCAGTTCTTC. J is TRBJ2-1 and V is TRBV9; TRBD1 aligns across 11 bases. The CDR3 has 13 residues. J gave up 8 bases and V 8 bases, and 6 bases lay outside the gene matches. Looked up from germline, CDR1 is SGDLS and CDR2 is YYNGEE.

The gene calls are TRBV6-1 and TRBJ1-5; D is unresolved. Between the trimmed V and J ends, which lost 3 bases and 4 bases, there was a span of 7 bases. The CDR3 has 13 amino acids. CDR1 is MNHNS, CDR2 SASEGT, per germline. In DNA form, the CDR3 reads TGTGCCAGCAGTGAGGCGGTTAATCAGCCCCAGCATTTT. Translating it yields CASSEAVNQPQHF.

The chain couples TRBV5-1 to TRBJ2-4, with D possibly being TRBD1 (6 bases). This CDR3 comprises 13 residues. The V end lost 0 bases, the J end lost 6 bases, and 7 bases lay between the germline ends. The V gene's germline CDR1 is SGHRS and CDR2 YFSETQ. CDR3 amino acids: CASSLEDRNIQYF. Here the CDR3 DNA reads TGCGCCAGCAGCTTGGAGGACAGAAACATTCAGTACTTC.

This clone has just one count. The rearrangement joins TRBV5-6 to TRBJ2-7; 12 bases map to TRBD2. Per the germline V gene, CDR1 is SGHDT and CDR2 is YYEEEE. Trimming took 3 bases from V and 3 from J; bases not matched to a gene: 4. This CDR3 is 15 amino acids long. CDR3: CASSSGLAGYYEQYF. CDR3 DNA: TGTGCCAGCAGCTCCGGACTAGCGGGGTACTACGAGCAGTACTTC.